The 2 T cell receptor beta chains reported below all come from one sample, sequenced in a study of control samples from healthy donors and cancer patients. Method: immunoSEQ multiplex PCR; TCRdb's copy keeps in-frame clones and lacks some. Here the sample spans 100,000 to 150,000 clones, around nine tenths being singletons. Sequenced sample: PBMCs. The receptors stem from a man aged 45-65 years with head and neck cancer.

The genes are TRBV7-9 and TRBJ2-1; 7 bases are shared with TRBD2. The J segment lost 3 bases and the V segment lost 3 bases, leaving 5 bases of the junction unmatched. The germline V gene has CDR1 SEHNR and CDR2 FQNEAQ (reference sequence). CDR3 size: 15 residues. CDR3 sequence (DNA): TGTGCCAGCAGCTTGGGCCTAGCGGACTACAATGAGCAGTTCTTC. Residues: CASSLGLADYNEQFF.

The chain uses TRBV19 and TRBJ1-1; D is ambiguous. V lost 3 bases, J lost 6 bases, and 11 bases lay in between. Per germline, CDR1 LNHDA and CDR2 SQIVND (reference sequence). This CDR3 is 13 amino acids long. The CDR3: CASSIQDWAEAFF. The CDR3 DNA is TGTGCCAGTAGTATTCAGGATTGGGCTGAAGCTTTCTTT. Using reference TRBV19 and TRBJ1-1 for the parts outside the CDR3, the full variable domain is DGGITQSPKYLFRKEGQNVTLSCEQNLNHDAMYWYRQDPGQGLRLIYYSQIVNDFQKGDIAEGYSVSREKKESFPLTVTSAQKNPTAFYLCASSIQDWAEAFFGQGTRLTVV.